The present T cell receptor beta chain was sequenced within a study of cytomegalovirus exposure and HLA in healthy donors. Study details: The Caucasian-associated ancestry cluster contained 81% of the approximately 400 genotyped donors.

Between the trimmed V and J ends, which lost 0 bases and 2 bases, there was a span of 14 bases. The CDR3 runs to 16 residues. CDR1 and CDR2 from the germline V gene are LGHNA and YSLEER. Primers included in the PCR were 60 Vbeta and 13 Jbeta primers. Profiling relied on immunoSEQ multiplex PCR, and the TCRdb table lists in-frame clones only, not all of them. The data hold about 160,000 clones, with around four fifths observed a single time. The chain combines TRBV4-3 with TRBJ2-7, with D possibly being TRBD2 (6 bases). Input material: PBMCs. The receptor comes from a man between 45 and 60 years old in good health and CMV-seropositive. CDR3 in amino acids: CASSQDWVGGTYEQYF. The DNA for the CDR3 is TGCGCCAGCAGCCAAGATTGGGTGGGGGGTACCTACGAGCAGTACTTC.